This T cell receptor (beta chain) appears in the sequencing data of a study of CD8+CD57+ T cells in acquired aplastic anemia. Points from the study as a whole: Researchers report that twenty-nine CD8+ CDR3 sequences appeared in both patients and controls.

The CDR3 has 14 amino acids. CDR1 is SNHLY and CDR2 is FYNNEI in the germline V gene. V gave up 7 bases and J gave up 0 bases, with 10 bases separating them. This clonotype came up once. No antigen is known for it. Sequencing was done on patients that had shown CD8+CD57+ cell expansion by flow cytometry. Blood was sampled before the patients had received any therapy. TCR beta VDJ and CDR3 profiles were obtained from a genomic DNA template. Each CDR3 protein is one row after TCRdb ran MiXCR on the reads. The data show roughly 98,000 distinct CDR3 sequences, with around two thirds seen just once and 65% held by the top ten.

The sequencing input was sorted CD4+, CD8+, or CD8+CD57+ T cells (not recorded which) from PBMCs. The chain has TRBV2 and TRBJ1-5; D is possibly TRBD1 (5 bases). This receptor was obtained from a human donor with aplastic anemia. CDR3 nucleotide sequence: TGTGCCAGCAATCGGGGGAATAGCAATCAGCCCCAGCATTTT. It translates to CASNRGNSNQPQHF.